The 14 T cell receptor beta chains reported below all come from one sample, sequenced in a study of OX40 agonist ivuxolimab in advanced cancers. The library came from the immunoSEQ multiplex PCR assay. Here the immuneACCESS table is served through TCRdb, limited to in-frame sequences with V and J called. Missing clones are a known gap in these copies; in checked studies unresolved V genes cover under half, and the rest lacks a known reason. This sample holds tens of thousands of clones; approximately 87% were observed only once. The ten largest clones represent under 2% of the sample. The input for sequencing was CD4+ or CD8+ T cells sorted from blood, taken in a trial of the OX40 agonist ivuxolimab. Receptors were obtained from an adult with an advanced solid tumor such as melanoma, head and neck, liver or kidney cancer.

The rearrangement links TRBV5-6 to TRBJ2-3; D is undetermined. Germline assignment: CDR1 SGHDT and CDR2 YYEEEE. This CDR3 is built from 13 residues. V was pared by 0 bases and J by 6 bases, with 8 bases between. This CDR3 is CASSLAGPDTQYF. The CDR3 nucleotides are TGTGCCAGCAGCTTGGCCGGGCCGGATACGCAGTATTTT.

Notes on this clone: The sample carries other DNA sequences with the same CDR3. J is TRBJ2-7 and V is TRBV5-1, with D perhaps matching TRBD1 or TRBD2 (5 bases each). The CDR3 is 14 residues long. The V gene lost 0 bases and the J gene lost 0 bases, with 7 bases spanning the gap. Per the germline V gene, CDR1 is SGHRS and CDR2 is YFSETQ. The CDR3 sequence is CASSLAGTSYEQYF. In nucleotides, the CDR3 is TGCGCCAGCAGCTTGGCCGGGACCTCCTACGAGCAGTACTTC.

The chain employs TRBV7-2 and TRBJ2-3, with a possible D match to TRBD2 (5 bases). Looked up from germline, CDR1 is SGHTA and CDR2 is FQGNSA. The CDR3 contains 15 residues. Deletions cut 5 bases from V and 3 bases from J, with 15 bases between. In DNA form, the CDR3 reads TGTGCCAGCAGCCTTCGCGAGGGCATTACAGATACGCAGTATTTT. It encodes CASSLREGITDTQYF.

In nucleotides, the CDR3 is TGTGCCAGCAGCGTCCAGTCCGGGACACCTAGCACAGATACGCAGTATTTT. Encoded protein: CASSVQSGTPSTDTQYF. The chain employs TRBV9 and TRBJ2-3, with D perhaps matching TRBD1 (6 bases). Germline values: CDR1 SGDLS, CDR2 YYNGEE. V gave up 2 bases and J gave up 0 bases, with 16 bases separating them. The CDR3 length is 17 residues.

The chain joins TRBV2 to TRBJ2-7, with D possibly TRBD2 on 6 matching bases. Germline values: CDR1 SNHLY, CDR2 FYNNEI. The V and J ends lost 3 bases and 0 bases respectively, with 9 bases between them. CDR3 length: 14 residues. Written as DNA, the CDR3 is TGTGCCAGCAGTGACCCGGGGGTCTCCTACGAGCAGTACTTC. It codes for CASSDPGVSYEQYF.

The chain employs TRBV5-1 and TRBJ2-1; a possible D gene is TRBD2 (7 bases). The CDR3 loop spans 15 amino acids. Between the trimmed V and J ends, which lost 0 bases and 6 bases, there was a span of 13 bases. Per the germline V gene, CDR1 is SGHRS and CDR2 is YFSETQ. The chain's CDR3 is CASSLGVGGRNEQFF. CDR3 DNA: TGCGCCAGCAGCTTGGGTGTGGGGGGGCGCAATGAGCAGTTCTTC.

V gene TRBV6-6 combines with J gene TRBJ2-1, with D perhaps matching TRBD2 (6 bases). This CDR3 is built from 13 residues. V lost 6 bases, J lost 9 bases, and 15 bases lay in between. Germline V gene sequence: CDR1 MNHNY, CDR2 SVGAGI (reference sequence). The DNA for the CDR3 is TGTGCCAGCAGCCTACCCGGGACTTTTGAGCAGTTCTTC. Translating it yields CASSLPGTFEQFF.

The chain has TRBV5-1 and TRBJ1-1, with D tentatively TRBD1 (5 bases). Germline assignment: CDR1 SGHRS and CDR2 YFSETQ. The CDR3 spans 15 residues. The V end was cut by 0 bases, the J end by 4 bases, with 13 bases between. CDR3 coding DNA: TGCGCCAGCAGCTTGGCGTCCGGGGGGAGCACTGAAGCTTTCTTT. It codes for CASSLASGGSTEAFF.

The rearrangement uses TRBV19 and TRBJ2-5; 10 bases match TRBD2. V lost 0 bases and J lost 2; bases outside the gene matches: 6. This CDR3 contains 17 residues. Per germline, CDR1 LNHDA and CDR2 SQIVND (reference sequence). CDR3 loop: CASSIDPGLAAQETQYF. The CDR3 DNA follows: TGTGCCAGTAGTATAGATCCCGGACTAGCGGCGCAAGAGACCCAGTACTTC.

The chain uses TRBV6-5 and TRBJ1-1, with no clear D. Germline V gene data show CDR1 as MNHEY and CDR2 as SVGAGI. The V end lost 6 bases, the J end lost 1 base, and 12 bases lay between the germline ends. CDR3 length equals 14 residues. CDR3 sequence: CASRPLPENTEAFF. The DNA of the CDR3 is TGTGCCAGCAGGCCCCTACCGGAGAACACTGAAGCTTTCTTT.

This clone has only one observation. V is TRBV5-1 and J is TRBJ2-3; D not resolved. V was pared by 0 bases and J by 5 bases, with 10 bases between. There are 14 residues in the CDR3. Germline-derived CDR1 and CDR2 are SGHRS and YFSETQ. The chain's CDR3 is CASSLVGLGDTQYF. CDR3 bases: TGCGCCAGCAGCTTGGTTGGGCTGGGAGATACGCAGTATTTT.

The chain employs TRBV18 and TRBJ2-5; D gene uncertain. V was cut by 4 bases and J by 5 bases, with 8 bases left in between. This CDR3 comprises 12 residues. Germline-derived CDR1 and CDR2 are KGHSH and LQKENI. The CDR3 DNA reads TGTGCCAGCTCACTCTACGGTGAGACCCAGTACTTC. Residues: CASSLYGETQYF.

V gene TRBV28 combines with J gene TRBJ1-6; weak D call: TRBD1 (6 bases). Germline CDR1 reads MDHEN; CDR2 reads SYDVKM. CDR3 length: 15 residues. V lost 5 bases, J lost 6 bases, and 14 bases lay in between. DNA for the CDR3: TGTGCCAGCAGTCCCACAGGGTCTCGTAATTCACCCCTCCACTTT. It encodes CASSPTGSRNSPLHF.

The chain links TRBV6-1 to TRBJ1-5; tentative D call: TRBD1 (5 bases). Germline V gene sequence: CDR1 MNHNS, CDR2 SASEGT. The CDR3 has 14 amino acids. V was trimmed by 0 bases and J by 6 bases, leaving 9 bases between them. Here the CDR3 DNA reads TGTGCCAGCAGTGAAGCGGGACGGCGTCAGCCCCAGCATTTT. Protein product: CASSEAGRRQPQHF.